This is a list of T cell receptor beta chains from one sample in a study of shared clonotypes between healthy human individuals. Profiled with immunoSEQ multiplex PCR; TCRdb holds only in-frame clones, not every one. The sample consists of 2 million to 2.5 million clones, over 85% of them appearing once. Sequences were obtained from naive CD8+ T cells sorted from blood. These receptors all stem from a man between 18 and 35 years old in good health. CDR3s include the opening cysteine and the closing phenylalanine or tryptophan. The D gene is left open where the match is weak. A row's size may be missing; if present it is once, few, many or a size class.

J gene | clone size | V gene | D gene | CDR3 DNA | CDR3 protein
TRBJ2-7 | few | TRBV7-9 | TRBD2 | TGTGCCAGCAGCTTTCAGTGGGAGGGGTTGCTTGAGCAGTACTTC | CASSFQWEGLLEQYF
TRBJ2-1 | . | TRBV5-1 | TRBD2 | TGCGCCAGCAGCTTAGCGGGACCCTACAATGAGCAGTTCTTC | CASSLAGPYNEQFF
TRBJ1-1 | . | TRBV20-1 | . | TGCAGCGCGTTCCTGAACACTGAAGCTTTCTTT | CSAFLNTEAFF
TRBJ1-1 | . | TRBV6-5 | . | TGTGCCAGCAGTTACACGGGGGTAGACACTGAAGCTTTCTTT | CASSYTGVDTEAFF
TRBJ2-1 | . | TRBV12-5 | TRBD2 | TGTGCTAGTGGTATGGCCGGGACTAGCGGGACCATCTCCTACAATGAGCAGTTCTTC | CASGMAGTSGTISYNEQFF
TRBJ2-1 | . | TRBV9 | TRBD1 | TGTGCCAGCAGCGCGTGGACAGGAATGGACAATGAGCAGTTCTTC | CASSAWTGMDNEQFF
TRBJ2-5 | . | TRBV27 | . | TGTGCCAGCGGCGGGATTGGGGGGGAGACCCAGTACTTC | CASGGIGGETQYF
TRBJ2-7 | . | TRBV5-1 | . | TGCGCCAGCAGCTTGGTGGGAGAGAGGTCCTACGAGCAGTACTTC | CASSLVGERSYEQYF
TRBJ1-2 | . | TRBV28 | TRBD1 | TGTGCCAGCACAATCCAGGGGGCGTCCAACTATGGCTACACCTTC | CASTIQGASNYGYTF
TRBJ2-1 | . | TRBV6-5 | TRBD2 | TGTGCCAGCAGTTTAAAAGGGTCTAGCGGCGATGAGCAGTTCTTC | CASSLKGSSGDEQFF
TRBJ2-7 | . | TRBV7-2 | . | TGTGCCAGCAGCTGGCGCAACTCCTACGAGCAGTACTTC | CASSWRNSYEQYF
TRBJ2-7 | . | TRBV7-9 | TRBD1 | TGTGCCAGCAGTTCGGGACAGGCCCACCTACCCTACGAGCAGTACTTC | CASSSGQAHLPYEQYF
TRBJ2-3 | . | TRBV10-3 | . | TGTGCCATCAGGGGGGGCGACACAGATACGCAGTATTTT | CAIRGGDTDTQYF
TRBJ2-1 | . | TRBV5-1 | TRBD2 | TGCGCCAGCAGCTTAGTAGCGGGGGGTAATGAGCAGTTCTTC | CASSLVAGGNEQFF
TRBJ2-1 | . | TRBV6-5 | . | TGTGCCAGCAGTTACGGGTCCAGGGATTCCTACAATGAGCAGTTCTTC | CASSYGSRDSYNEQFF
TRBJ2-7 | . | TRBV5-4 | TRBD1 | TGTGCCAGCAGCGTATCCGGGACAGGGGACGAGCAGTACTTC | CASSVSGTGDEQYF
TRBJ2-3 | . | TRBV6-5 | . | TGTGCCAGCAGTTACCGAGAGGGTACAGATACGCAGTATTTT | CASSYREGTDTQYF
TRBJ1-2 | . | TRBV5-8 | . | TGTGCCAGCAGCTTAGACACCTACTATGGCTACACCTTC | CASSLDTYYGYTF
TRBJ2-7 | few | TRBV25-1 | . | TGTGCCTGGACAAGTCCCTACGAGCAGTACTTC | CAWTSPYEQYF
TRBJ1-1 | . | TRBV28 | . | TGTGCCAGCAGTTTAATCCGGATGAACACTGAAGCTTTCTTT | CASSLIRMNTEAFF
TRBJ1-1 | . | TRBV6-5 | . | TGTGCCAGCAGTTCTTATCGGGTGGTTTACACTGAAGCTTTCTTT | CASSSYRVVYTEAFF
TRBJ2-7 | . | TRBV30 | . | TGTGCCTGGAGTGTGGACAGTACATACGAGCAGTACTTC | CAWSVDSTYEQYF
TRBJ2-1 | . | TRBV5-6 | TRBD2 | TGTGCCAGCACCTGGGGGGGTCCCAGCAATGAGCAGTTCTTC | CASTWGGPSNEQFF
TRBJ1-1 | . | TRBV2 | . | TGTGCCAGCAGGTTAGTGACTGAGGGGAACACTGAAGCTTTCTTT | CASRLVTEGNTEAFF
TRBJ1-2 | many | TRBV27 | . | TGTGCCAGCAGTTACGGGGGTGGTGGCTACACCTTC | CASSYGGGGYTF
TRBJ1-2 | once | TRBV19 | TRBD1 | TGTGCCAGTACCCCATCTGGGACAGGGCTCAGTGGCTACACCTTC | CASTPSGTGLSGYTF
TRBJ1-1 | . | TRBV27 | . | TGTGCCAGCAGTTTATCAGCCCAGGTGAACACTGAAGCTTTCTTT | CASSLSAQVNTEAFF
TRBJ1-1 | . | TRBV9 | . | TGTGCCAGCAGTCCCGTGGGGGACACTGAAGCTTTCTTT | CASSPVGDTEAFF
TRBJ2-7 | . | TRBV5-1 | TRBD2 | TGCGCCAGCAGCTTGGAACGGACTAGCGTGGCCTACGAGCAGTACTTC | CASSLERTSVAYEQYF
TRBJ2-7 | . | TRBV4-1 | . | TGCGCCAGCAGAGCTACGGCGGGCTTCTCCTACGAGCAGTACTTC | CASRATAGFSYEQYF
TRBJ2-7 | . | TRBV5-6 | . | TGTGCCAGCAGCTTGGACGGCGCCGGGAACTACGAGCAGTACTTC | CASSLDGAGNYEQYF
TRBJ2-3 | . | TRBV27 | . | TGTGCCAGCAGTATACTGGGGTTGGCAGATACGCAGTATTTT | CASSILGLADTQYF
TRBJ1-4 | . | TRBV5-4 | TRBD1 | TGTGCCAGCAGCTTGGAGACAGGGGGGGCTGAAAAACTGTTTTTT | CASSLETGGAEKLFF
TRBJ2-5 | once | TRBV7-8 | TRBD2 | TGTGCCAGCAGCTTACCCTCGACTAGCGGGGGGGCCGAGGAGACCCAGTACTTC | CASSLPSTSGGAEETQYF
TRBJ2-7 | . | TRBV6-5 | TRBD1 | TGTGCCAGCAAGGGACAGGGCCCCTACGAGCAGTACTTC | CASKGQGPYEQYF